This TCR beta chain was retrieved from a study of shared clonotypes between healthy human individuals. Findings and limits, study-wide: Large sequencing depth failed to make sorted-subset sequencing complete, rarefaction showed.

The run depth of the assay was deep. The authors' processing: Because ImmunoSEQ provided only junction sequences with no quality scores, the filtering differed. Sequencing used immunoSEQ multiplex PCR; TCRdb keeps in-frame clones, though not all of them. V and J calls and clone size are as listed in that table; D and trimming were resolved from the DNA. This table holds about a million clones, 77% found once. To note about this clone: Its antigen is not identified.

V was cut by 4 bases and J by 1 base, with 11 bases left in between. CDR3 length: 15 amino acids. Germline CDR1 reads SGDLS; CDR2 reads YYNGEE. This chain uses TRBV9 with TRBJ2-2; perhaps TRBD1 as D (5 bases). Sequencing used memory CD4+ T cells from PBMCs. Documented subset: CD45RA-negative fraction. The receptor was derived from a man between 18 and 35 years old in good health. Some clones in this sample may be carry-over from other donors' samples. CDR3 DNA sequence: TGTGCCAGCAGCCACGCAGGACAGAACACCGGGGAGCTGTTTTTT. Protein product: CASSHAGQNTGELFF. The whole variable domain, filled in from reference TRBV9 and TRBJ2-2, reads DSGVTQTPKHLITATGQRVTLRCSPRSGDLSVYWYQQSLDQGLQFLIQYYNGEERAKGNILERFSAQQFPDLHSELNLSSLELGDSALYFCASSHAGQNTGELFFGEGSRLTVL.